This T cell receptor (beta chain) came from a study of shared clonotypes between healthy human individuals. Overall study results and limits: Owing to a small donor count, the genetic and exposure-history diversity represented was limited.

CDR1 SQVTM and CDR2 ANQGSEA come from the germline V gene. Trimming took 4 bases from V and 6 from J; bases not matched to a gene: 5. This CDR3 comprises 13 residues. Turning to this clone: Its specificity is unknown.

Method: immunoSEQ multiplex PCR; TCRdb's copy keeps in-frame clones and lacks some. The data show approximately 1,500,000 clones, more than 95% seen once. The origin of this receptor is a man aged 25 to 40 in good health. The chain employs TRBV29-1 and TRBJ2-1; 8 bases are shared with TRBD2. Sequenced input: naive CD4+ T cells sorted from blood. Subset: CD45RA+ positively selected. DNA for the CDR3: TGCAGCGTTGCCGGGAGGGCTGGCAATGAGCAGTTCTTC. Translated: CSVAGRAGNEQFF.